A single sample gave rise to the 19 T cell receptor beta chains below, sequenced in a study of T cell repertoires in cytomegalovirus infection. TCRdb recomputed calls from the reads with MiXCR, one row per CDR3 protein. The profile shows 700,000 to 900,000 distinct CDR3 sequences, almost 30% of them singletons. Their antigens are not known. This sample comprised cultured CD8+ T cells from PBMCs, obtained from culture after CMV antigen stimulation. The receptors were gathered from a human donor in good health (CMV status not recorded). Some clones in this sample may be carry-over from other donors' samples.

This clonotype has only a few counts. This chain connects TRBV20-1 to TRBJ2-7; D possibly uses TRBD1 or TRBD2 (5 bases each). Per germline, CDR1 DFQATT and CDR2 SNEGSKA (reference sequence). The CDR3 extends over 13 amino acids. Trimming took 6 bases from V and 5 from J, leaving 17 bases between them. This CDR3 reads CSAGVGREDEQYV. For the CDR3, the DNA is TGCAGTGCGGGGGTGGGCCGTGAGGACGAGCAGTACGTC.

CDR3 amino acids: CASSALVRHLHSYEQYV. The DNA for the CDR3 is TGTGCCAGCAGCGCTCTAGTAAGGCACCTTCACTCCTACGAGCAGTACGTC. The V and J genes are TRBV9 and TRBJ2-7; no firm D call. The CDR3 consists of 17 residues. Germline V gene sequence: CDR1 SGDLS, CDR2 YYNGEE. V was pared by 3 bases and J by 0 bases, with 19 bases between.

This clonotype was seen only a few times. The chain has TRBV6-2 or TRBV6-3 and TRBJ2-1, with D perhaps assigned TRBD1 or TRBD2 (6 bases each). V was shortened by 5 bases and J by 5 bases, with 13 bases between the two germline ends. The germline CDR1 and CDR2 sequences are MNHEY and SVGEGT. This CDR3 has 14 amino acids. The CDR3, as DNA: TGTGCCAGCAGTGTCCGGGGGCGGCACAATGAGCAGTTCTTC. Its translation is CASSVRGRHNEQFF.

This clonotype has just a few counts. This chain uses TRBV4-1 with TRBJ2-2; TRBD2 aligns across 10 bases. V trimming: 0 bases; J trimming: 3 bases; junction bases outside the gene matches: 7. Germline values: CDR1 MGHRA, CDR2 YSYEKL. This CDR3 comprises 18 residues. For the CDR3, the DNA is TGCGCCAGCAGCCAAGAACGGCTAGCGGGGGACCACACCGGGGAGCTGTTTTTT. Its protein is CASSQERLAGDHTGELFF.

The CDR3 loop reads CASSASRDRGRNEQFF. CDR3 sequence (DNA): TGTGCCAGCAGCGCCAGCCGGGACAGGGGGCGGAATGAGCAGTTCTTC. The gene calls are TRBV7-6 and TRBJ2-1; 12 nucleotides agree with TRBD1. The CDR3 is 16 amino acids. The junction had 9 bases not matched to a gene; V was cut back by 5 bases and J by 7 bases. CDR1 SGHVS and CDR2 FNYEAQ come from the germline V gene. Full variable domain (missing parts from reference TRBV7-6 and TRBJ2-1): GAGVSQSPRYKVTKRGQDVALRCDPISGHVSLYWYRQALGQGPEFLTYFNYEAQQDKSGLPNDRFSAERPEGSISTLTIQRTEQRDSAMYRCASSASRDRGRNEQFFGPGTRLTVL.

The chain is built from TRBV6-6 and TRBJ2-7; 7 positions match TRBD1. This CDR3 comprises 14 residues. The germline V gene has CDR1 MNHNY and CDR2 SVGAGI (reference sequence). V lost 6 bases, J lost 3 bases, and 8 bases stayed unmatched. This chain's CDR3 is CASSTDRAYYEQYV. The DNA of the CDR3 is TGTGCCAGCAGCACCGACAGGGCCTACTACGAGCAGTACGTC.

This clonotype has ten or more counts. The J gene is TRBJ1-4, the V gene TRBV27; D gene ambiguous. The CDR3 has 17 residues. Germline loops: CDR1 MNHEY, CDR2 SMNVEV (reference sequence). Trimming stripped 4 bases from V and 0 bases from J, with 15 bases between. CDR3 amino acids: CASSSIPLGATNEKLFF. The CDR3 nucleotides read TGTGCCAGCAGTTCAATCCCCCTGGGAGCAACTAATGAAAAACTGTTTTTT. Supplemented by reference TRBV27 and TRBJ1-4, the full variable domain reads EAQVTQNPRYLITVTGKKLTVTCSQNMNHEYMSWYRQDPGLGLRQIYYSMNVEVTDKGDVPEGYKVSRKEKRNFPLILESPSPNQTSLYFCASSSIPLGATNEKLFFGSGTQLSVL.

This chain connects TRBV12-3 or TRBV12-4 to TRBJ1-4; D call uncertain. Trimming cost V 3 bases and J 4 bases, with 9 bases left between them. The CDR3 is made up of 14 amino acids. DNA of the CDR3: TGTGCCAGCAGTTTGTACCAGCTTAATGAAAAACTGTTTTTT. It specifies CASSLYQLNEKLFF.

This clonotype was counted between two and nine times. This chain connects TRBV12-3 or TRBV12-4 to TRBJ2-3, with 9 bases that match TRBD2. The V and J ends lost 3 bases and 5 bases, in that order; junction bases with no gene match: 9. This CDR3 has 16 amino acids. The CDR3 DNA is TGTGCCAGCAGTTTGGGAGCGGGGGGCGAGGGAGATACGCAGTATTTT. As protein: CASSLGAGGEGDTQYF.

The chain has TRBV2 and TRBJ2-5; D may be TRBD2 (6 bases). The germline V gene has CDR1 SNHLY and CDR2 FYNNEI. Trimming took 6 bases from V and 4 from J, leaving 12 bases between them. CDR3 length equals 13 residues. The CDR3 nucleotides are TGTGCCAGCAGGAGACTAGGAAGAGAGACCCAGTACTTC. Its protein is CASRRLGRETQYF.

The chain combines TRBV19 with TRBJ2-3, with D maybe TRBD2 (6 bases). The ends were cut back, 5 bases at V and 1 base at J, with 10 bases in the middle. CDR3 length: 14 amino acids. Germline CDR1 reads LNHDA; CDR2 reads SQIVND (reference sequence). The CDR3 DNA sequence: TGTGCCAGTAGTCCGGGGGTACGCACAGATACGCAGTATTTT. Translating it yields CASSPGVRTDTQYF.

The chain recombines TRBV7-6 with TRBJ1-4; possible D gene TRBD1, 5 bases. Trimming took off 1 base at V and 1 base at J, with 16 bases between the two ends. The CDR3 spans 18 residues. Germline loops: CDR1 SGHVS, CDR2 FNYEAQ. CDR3 coding DNA: TGTGCCAGCAGCTTAGGAAGGGGATCAGGCAGAACTAATGAAAAACTGTTTTTT. Translation gives CASSLGRGSGRTNEKLFF.

The J gene is TRBJ2-1, the V gene TRBV18; TRBD1 agrees at 10 bases. CDR3 length: 16 residues. V lost 3 bases, J lost 4 bases, and 6 bases stayed unmatched. The germline V gene has CDR1 KGHSH and CDR2 LQKENI. This CDR3 reads CASSPGGTGVYNEQFF. The CDR3 DNA sequence: TGTGCCAGCTCACCGGGCGGGACAGGGGTATACAATGAGCAGTTCTTC.

The sample holds many counts of this clonotype. V usage is TRBV27 and J usage is TRBJ2-3; D remains ambiguous. V lost 0 bases, J lost 3 bases, and 4 bases lay in between. CDR3 size: 13 residues. Looked up from germline, CDR1 is MNHEY and CDR2 is SMNVEV (reference sequence). The CDR3 is CASSLSRTDTQYF. CDR3 DNA sequence: TGTGCCAGCAGTTTATCGAGGACAGATACGCAGTATTTT.

Only a few counts were recorded for this clonotype. The chain couples TRBV7-6 to TRBJ1-2; 11 positions match TRBD1. Germline CDR1 SGHVS, CDR2 FNYEAQ. The CDR3 extends over 19 amino acids. Unmatched junction bases numbered 13, after V lost 0 bases and J lost 4 bases. This CDR3 is CASSLARAGQGAESYGYTF. The CDR3 DNA is TGTGCCAGCAGCTTAGCGCGGGCCGGACAGGGGGCTGAGTCCTATGGCTACACCTTC.

The V gene is TRBV6-1, the J gene TRBJ1-2; D unclear. Trimming cost V 8 bases and J 6 bases, with 19 bases left between them. This CDR3 contains 14 residues. Germline loops: CDR1 MNHNS, CDR2 SASEGT. The CDR3 sequence is CASASPFPGDGYTF. The CDR3 DNA sequence: TGTGCCAGCGCATCTCCCTTTCCCGGGGATGGCTACACCTTC.

The table lists this clonotype with many counts. CDR3 region: CAISVRQSHEYEQYV. Here the CDR3 DNA reads TGTGCCATCAGTGTGAGACAGTCCCATGAGTACGAGCAGTACGTC. This chain joins TRBV10-3 and TRBJ2-7, with D perhaps matching TRBD1 (5 bases). The CDR3 consists of 15 residues. The germline gives CDR1 ENHRY, CDR2 SYGVKD. V was trimmed by 4 bases and J by 4 bases, leaving 17 bases between them.

The chain combines TRBV5-6 with TRBJ1-6; D is ambiguous. The ends were cut back, 0 bases at V and 4 bases at J, with 17 bases in the middle. Germline V gives CDR1 SGHDT, CDR2 YYEEEE. This CDR3 is built from 18 residues. CDR3 bases: TGTGCCAGCAGCTTGGGGCAGCGGACTGCGACGTATAATTCACCCCTCCACTTT. Amino acids: CASSLGQRTATYNSPLHF. Combining the CDR3 with reference TRBV5-6 and TRBJ1-6 gives the whole variable domain DAGVTQSPTHLIKTRGQQVTLRCSPKSGHDTVSWYQQALGQGPQFIFQYYEEEERQRGNFPDRFSGHQFPNYSSELNVNALLLGDSALYLCASSLGQRTATYNSPLHFGNGTRLTVT.

This clonotype has just a few counts. The chain joins TRBV7-8 to TRBJ2-1; either TRBD1 or TRBD2 may fit D (6 bases each). Germline CDR1 and CDR2: SGHVS and FQNEAQ. The CDR3 spans 16 residues. V was clipped by 0 bases and J by 0 bases, with 9 bases between them. This CDR3 is CASSLARGHSYNEQFF. The CDR3, as DNA: TGTGCCAGCAGCTTAGCTCGGGGGCACTCCTACAATGAGCAGTTCTTC.